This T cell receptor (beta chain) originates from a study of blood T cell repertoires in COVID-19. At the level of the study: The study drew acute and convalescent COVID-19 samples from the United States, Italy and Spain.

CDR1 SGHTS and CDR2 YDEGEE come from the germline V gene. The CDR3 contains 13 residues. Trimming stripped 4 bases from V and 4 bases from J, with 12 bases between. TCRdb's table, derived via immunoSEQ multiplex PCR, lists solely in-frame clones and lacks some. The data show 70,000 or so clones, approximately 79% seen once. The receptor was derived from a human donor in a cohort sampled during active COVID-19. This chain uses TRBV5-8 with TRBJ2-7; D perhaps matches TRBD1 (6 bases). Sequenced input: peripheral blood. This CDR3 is CASSLSGQYEQYF. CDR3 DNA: TGTGCCAGCAGCCTCTCGGGACAATACGAGCAGTACTTC.